Below, 32 T cell receptor beta chains from the same sample are listed, as sequenced in a study of blood T cell repertoires in COVID-19. Clones were read by immunoSEQ multiplex PCR, and TCRdb kept only the in-frame ones, dropping some. The sample shows hundreds of thousands of clones, around 85% of them seen only once. Sequencing was carried out using PBMCs or T cells enriched from blood (not recorded which). The receptors come from a woman in her twenties or thirties who had been exposed to COVID-19.

This clone was seen a few times. The rearrangement uses TRBV4-3 and TRBJ1-1; 11 bases are a match to TRBD1. This CDR3 spans 15 amino acids. V dropped 3 bases and J dropped 4; count of bases not matched to a gene: 4. Germline values: CDR1 LGHNA, CDR2 YSLEER. CDR3 nucleotide sequence: TGCGCCAGCAGCCAGGGACAGGGGGTTATCACTGAAGCTTTCTTT. This gives the protein CASSQGQGVITEAFF.

A few counts support this clone. The V call is TRBV7-3, the J call TRBJ2-1; 11 bases line up with TRBD2. CDR3 length: 16 amino acids. Germline V lookup: CDR1 SGHTA, CDR2 FQGTGA. V gave up 5 bases and J gave up 7 bases; unmatched junction bases: 10. The DNA of the CDR3 is TGTGCCAGCAGCCTTGATAGCGGGAGGGTGGGGAATGAGCAGTTCTTC. It yields the protein CASSLDSGRVGNEQFF.

The chain couples TRBV7-9 to TRBJ1-1, with 7 bases aligning to TRBD1. Germline lookup yields CDR1 SEHNR and CDR2 FQNEAQ (reference sequence). The CDR3 has 15 amino acids. With V trimmed by 4 bases and J by 4 bases, 9 bases remained unmatched. DNA for the CDR3: TGTGCCAGCAGCTCCCACGGGACAGAGGGCACTGAAGCTTTCTTT. It codes for CASSSHGTEGTEAFF.

The chain joins TRBV3-1 (or the pseudogene TRBV3-2) to TRBJ1-5; D gene ambiguous. Germline V gene lookup returns CDR1 LGHDT and CDR2 YNNKEL (reference sequence). This CDR3 spans 13 amino acids. Trimming took off 4 bases at V and 6 bases at J, with 10 bases between the two ends. CDR3 nucleotide sequence: TGTGCCAGCAGCCTCAGACTGGGTCAGCCCCAGCATTTT. Residues: CASSLRLGQPQHF.

The CDR3 protein is CASTLSGGARFAYGYTF. Here the CDR3 DNA reads TGTGCCAGCACTCTCTCGGGGGGGGCCCGCTTCGCCTATGGCTACACCTTC. The chain uses TRBV28 and TRBJ1-2, with a tentative D call TRBD1 (6 bases). Trimming took off 7 bases at V and 4 bases at J, with 25 bases between the two ends. The CDR3 has 17 amino acids. Germline CDR1 MDHEN, CDR2 SYDVKM.

V is TRBV19 and J is TRBJ2-1; TRBD2 matches at 9 bases. Germline V gives CDR1 LNHDA, CDR2 SQIVND (reference sequence). The CDR3 sequence is 15 residues long. J was trimmed by 3 bases and V by 6 bases; bases with no gene match: 6. CDR3 region: CASRDSGRGYNEQFF. DNA of the CDR3: TGTGCCAGTAGGGATAGCGGGAGAGGCTACAATGAGCAGTTCTTC.

This chain links TRBV3-1 (or the pseudogene TRBV3-2) with TRBJ1-4; D gene uncertain. The germline gives CDR1 LGHDT, CDR2 YNNKEL (reference sequence). The CDR3 is made up of 14 amino acids. V was pared by 5 bases and J by 8 bases, with 15 bases between. CDR3 sequence (DNA): TGTGCCAGCAGCTTCGGCGGCAGTAGGGAAAAACTGTTTTTT. It is translated as CASSFGGSREKLFF.

The chain employs TRBV7-8 and TRBJ2-1, with TRBD2 matching over 15 bases. Germline CDR1 is SGHVS and CDR2 is FQNEAQ. Trimming cost V 5 bases and J 7 bases; bases outside gene matches: 12. CDR3 length: 18 residues. The CDR3: CASSLNVRTSGRGNEQFF. As DNA, the CDR3 is TGTGCCAGCAGCCTAAATGTCCGGACTAGCGGGAGGGGTAATGAGCAGTTCTTC.

Remarks on this clone: This sample also contains other DNA sequences that code for the same CDR3. V and J are TRBV30 and TRBJ1-5, with 11 bases lining up with TRBD1. V lost 3 bases to trimming and J lost 7 bases; unmatched junction nucleotides: 5. The CDR3 is made up of 14 amino acids. Germline V lookup: CDR1 GTSNPN, CDR2 SVGIG (reference sequence). CDR3 sequence (DNA): TGTGCCTGGAGCCTCGGACAGGGGGCACAGCCCCAGCATTTT. This codes for CAWSLGQGAQPQHF.

In this sample, this clone turned up once. The chain uses TRBV12-3 or TRBV12-4 and TRBJ1-3; no reliable D call. CDR3 length equals 9 residues. The germline V and J ends were trimmed by 4 bases and 13 bases, with 5 bases remaining between them. The CDR3 DNA sequence: TGTGCCAGCAGTTCCCCGATATATTTT. Translated: CASSSPIYF.

This clone was counted only a few times. V gene TRBV19 combines with J gene TRBJ2-1, with a weak D call TRBD2 (6 bases). Germline V gene data show CDR1 as LNHDA and CDR2 as SQIVND (reference sequence). The ends were cut back, 5 bases at V and 10 bases at J, with 15 bases in the middle. This CDR3 comprises 13 residues. CDR3 nucleotides: TGTGCCAGTAGTCCTGCGGGGCCAGGGGAGCAGTTCTTC. It translates to CASSPAGPGEQFF.

The V and J genes are TRBV6-1 and TRBJ2-1, with D perhaps matching TRBD1 (5 bases). Trimming removed 3 bases from V and 0 bases from J, with 9 bases in between. Germline CDR1 MNHNS, CDR2 SASEGT. This CDR3 is built from 15 residues. The DNA of the CDR3 is TGTGCCAGCAGTGACCACAGGTTCTCCTACAATGAGCAGTTCTTC. Protein sequence: CASSDHRFSYNEQFF.

The chain uses TRBV5-1 and TRBJ1-1; the D gene is possibly TRBD1 (6 bases). Trimming removed 6 bases from V and 1 base from J, with 16 bases in between. The CDR3 runs to 15 residues. Germline V gene data show CDR1 as SGHRS and CDR2 as YFSETQ. This CDR3 is CASKLERDKNTEAFF. The CDR3 DNA reads as TGCGCCAGCAAACTTGAAAGGGACAAGAACACTGAAGCTTTCTTT.

The chain combines TRBV5-1 with TRBJ2-7; the D is unclear. The germline gives CDR1 SGHRS, CDR2 YFSETQ. The CDR3 runs to 14 residues. Trimming shortened V by 4 bases and J by 2 bases, and 13 bases separated the two germline ends. The CDR3 reads CASSPRPLAYEQYF. Written as DNA, the CDR3 is TGCGCCAGCAGCCCCCGCCCCCTAGCCTACGAGCAGTACTTC.

The chain joins TRBV3-1 (or the pseudogene TRBV3-2) to TRBJ2-7, with a weak D call TRBD1 (5 bases). The CDR3 contains 12 residues. CDR1 LGHDT and CDR2 YNNKEL come from the germline V gene (reference sequence). V lost 1 base, J lost 5 bases, and 6 bases lay in between. Written as DNA, the CDR3 is TGTGCCAGCAGCCAAGCAGGGCACGAGCAGTACTTC. It yields the protein CASSQAGHEQYF.

The chain combines TRBV2 with TRBJ1-5; 7 nucleotides agree with TRBD1. Germline V gene lookup returns CDR1 SNHLY and CDR2 FYNNEI. Trimming took 2 bases from V and 2 from J; bases not matched to a gene: 9. This CDR3 is 17 amino acids long. The CDR3 DNA is TGTGCCAGCAGTGAAATTCAGGGGGGAGGAGGCAATCAGCCCCAGCATTTT. Translating gives CASSEIQGGGGNQPQHF.

The chain couples TRBV10-3 to TRBJ2-2, with D possibly being TRBD2 (6 bases). This CDR3 has 16 amino acids. V lost 0 bases to trimming and J lost 5 bases, with 13 bases between them. Germline V lookup: CDR1 ENHRY, CDR2 SYGVKD. CDR3 in amino acids: CAISESGGAGTGELFF. The CDR3 nucleotides read TGTGCCATCAGTGAGTCTGGAGGGGCGGGTACCGGGGAGCTGTTTTTT.

This chain connects TRBV30 to TRBJ1-1; D unclear. Germline V gene data show CDR1 as GTSNPN and CDR2 as SVGIG (reference sequence). The CDR3 totals 12 residues. V dropped 3 bases and J dropped 5 bases, with 10 bases sitting between them. CDR3 sequence (DNA): TGTGCCTGGAGATTCGGGTTGACTGAAGCTTTCTTT. The encoded protein is CAWRFGLTEAFF. The complete variable domain, with remaining parts taken from reference TRBV30 and TRBJ1-1, reads SQTIHQWPATLVQPVGSPLSLECTVEGTSNPNLYWYRQAAGRGLQLLFYSVGIGQISSEVPQNLSASRPQDRQFILSSKKLLLSDSGFYLCAWRFGLTEAFFGQGTRLTVV.

The CDR3 sequence is CASSLGTMGQGNGYTF. CDR3 coding DNA: TGCGCCAGCAGCTTGGGGACTATGGGGCAAGGGAATGGCTACACCTTC. The rearrangement joins TRBV5-1 to TRBJ1-2, with D perhaps TRBD1 (5 bases). The CDR3 totals 16 residues. V was trimmed by 0 bases and J by 6 bases, leaving 18 bases between them. Looked up from germline, CDR1 is SGHRS and CDR2 is YFSETQ. Supplemented by reference TRBV5-1 and TRBJ1-2, the full variable domain reads KAGVTQTPRYLIKTRGQQVTLSCSPISGHRSVSWYQQTPGQGLQFLFEYFSETQRNKGNFPGRFSGRQFSNSRSEMNVSTLELGDSALYLCASSLGTMGQGNGYTFGSGTRLTVV.

This chain links TRBV19 with TRBJ1-3; possibly TRBD1 for D (6 bases). Germline CDR1 and CDR2: LNHDA and SQIVND (reference sequence). V was pared by 6 bases and J by 0 bases, with 12 bases between. CDR3 length: 15 residues. CDR3 nucleotides: TGTGCCAGTAGGGCAGGGGCCGCCTCTGGAAACACCATATATTTT. Protein product: CASRAGAASGNTIYF.

In its sample, this clone was seen many times. The rearrangement uses TRBV12-3 or TRBV12-4 and TRBJ1-5, with 8 bases aligning to TRBD1. This CDR3 is built from 13 residues. V was pared by 6 bases and J by 6 bases, with 4 bases of the junction left unmatched. The CDR3 region is CASSATGVQPQHF. In DNA form, the CDR3 reads TGTGCCAGCAGCGCGACAGGGGTTCAGCCCCAGCATTTT.

The V call is TRBV30, the J call TRBJ1-4, with a possible D match to TRBD1 (6 bases). CDR3 length: 15 amino acids. Trimming cost V 0 bases and J 6 bases, with 14 bases left between them. In germline, CDR1 is GTSNPN, CDR2 SVGIG (reference sequence). The CDR3 DNA is TGTGCCTGGAGTGTTCCCGACAGGCGCGATGAAAAACTGTTTTTT. Translating gives CAWSVPDRRDEKLFF.

The chain links TRBV10-2 to TRBJ1-4; 7 bases map to TRBD1. This CDR3 contains 14 residues. The J segment lost 8 bases and the V segment lost 5 bases, leaving 8 bases of the junction unmatched. Germline V gene lookup returns CDR1 WSHSY and CDR2 SAAADI. The CDR3 loop is CASSLRDSREKLFF. CDR3 in DNA: TGCGCCAGCAGTCTCCGGGACAGTAGAGAAAAACTGTTTTTT.

The V and J genes are TRBV7-3 and TRBJ2-6; no clear D. The CDR3 runs 15 residues. In germline, CDR1 is SGHTA, CDR2 FQGTGA. With 5 bases removed from V and 2 bases from J, the gap between germline ends came to 10 bases. CDR3 bases: TGTGCCAGCAGCGACAACTCGGCTGGGGCCAACGTCCTGACTTTC. Residues: CASSDNSAGANVLTF. Full variable domain (rest looked up from reference TRBV7-3 and TRBJ2-6): GAGVSQTPSNKVTEKGKYVELRCDPISGHTALYWYRQSLGQGPEFLIYFQGTGAADDSGLPNDRFFAVRPEGSVSTLKIQRTERGDSAVYLCASSDNSAGANVLTFGAGSRLTVL.

The V call is TRBV3-1 (or the pseudogene TRBV3-2), the J call TRBJ2-7, with 10 bases matching TRBD1. CDR3 length equals 16 residues. Germline trimming cut 0 bases from V and 7 bases from J; bases unmatched to any gene: 9. Germline-derived CDR1 and CDR2 are LGHDT and YNNKEL (reference sequence). CDR3 in DNA: TGTGCCAGCAGCCAAGATCGGGGACAGGGGTCTAGGGAGCAGTACTTC. Its translation: CASSQDRGQGSREQYF.

CDR3 sequence reads: CATTLAGGTYEQYF. The CDR3, as DNA: TGTGCCACCACACTAGCGGGGGGGACCTACGAGCAGTACTTC. The V call is TRBV6-5, the J call TRBJ2-7, with 13 bases lining up with TRBD2. Germline CDR1 MNHEY, CDR2 SVGAGI. Germline trimming cut 10 bases from V and 2 bases from J; bases unmatched to any gene: 5. The CDR3 consists of 14 residues.

The V gene is TRBV5-4, the J gene TRBJ2-5; D is possibly TRBD2 (5 bases). V lost 3 bases, J lost 1 base, and 13 bases lay in between. The CDR3 totals 15 residues. CDR1 and CDR2 (germline): SGHNT, YYREEE (reference sequence). The CDR3 loop is CASSSNGEFQETQYF. In nucleotides, the CDR3 is TGTGCCAGCAGCTCCAACGGGGAGTTCCAAGAGACCCAGTACTTC.

The V and J genes are TRBV7-3 and TRBJ1-1; D not certain. The CDR3 is 14 amino acids. V was cut by 1 base and J by 0 bases, with 6 bases left in between. Germline V gene lookup returns CDR1 SGHTA and CDR2 FQGTGA. The CDR3 coding sequence is TGTGCCAGCAGCTTAAACGGGTTGAACACTGAAGCTTTCTTT. Translating gives CASSLNGLNTEAFF.

Only one count was recorded for this clone. V is TRBV6-5 and J is TRBJ1-6, with 8 nucleotides matching TRBD1. The ends lost 5 bases at V and 9 bases at J; junction bases unmatched: 3. This CDR3 comprises 13 residues. Germline-derived CDR1 and CDR2 are MNHEY and SVGAGI. CDR3 region: CASSQGQASPLHF. The CDR3 DNA reads as TGTGCCAGCAGTCAGGGACAGGCTTCACCCCTCCACTTT.

This rearrangement joins TRBV7-2 to TRBJ2-5, with D maybe TRBD1 (6 bases). CDR1 and CDR2 from the germline V gene are SGHTA and FQGNSA. The length of the CDR3 is 14 residues. Trimming shortened V by 5 bases and J by 5 bases, and 15 bases separated the two germline ends. The CDR3 here is CASSRDQGSETQYF. Here the CDR3 DNA reads TGTGCCAGCAGCCGGGACCAGGGGTCGGAGACCCAGTACTTC. The full variable domain, in which reference TRBV7-2 and TRBJ2-5 provide the parts outside the CDR3, is GAGVSQSPSNKVTEKGKDVELRCDPISGHTALYWYRQSLGQGLEFLIYFQGNSAPDKSGLPSDRFSAERTGGSVSTLTIQRTQQEDSAVYLCASSRDQGSETQYFGPGTRLLVL.

This chain uses TRBV5-5 with TRBJ1-5; the match to TRBD1 covers 9 bases. CDR3 length: 16 amino acids. CDR1 is SGHKS, CDR2 YYEKEE, per germline (reference sequence). V lost 4 bases and J lost 3; bases outside the gene matches: 8. CDR3 DNA: TGTGCCAGCAGCAGGGACAGGGTTTTGGCCAATCAGCCCCAGCATTTT. Translation: CASSRDRVLANQPQHF.

V usage is TRBV4-3 and J usage is TRBJ1-4, with unresolved D. Trimming took off 1 base at V and 7 bases at J, with 13 bases between the two ends. CDR1 is LGHNA and CDR2 is YSLEER in the germline V gene. The CDR3 has 15 residues. CDR3 DNA sequence: TGCGCCAGCAGCCAAGGTTTCTTTAGCGGTGAAAAACTGTTTTTT. Protein: CASSQGFFSGEKLFF.